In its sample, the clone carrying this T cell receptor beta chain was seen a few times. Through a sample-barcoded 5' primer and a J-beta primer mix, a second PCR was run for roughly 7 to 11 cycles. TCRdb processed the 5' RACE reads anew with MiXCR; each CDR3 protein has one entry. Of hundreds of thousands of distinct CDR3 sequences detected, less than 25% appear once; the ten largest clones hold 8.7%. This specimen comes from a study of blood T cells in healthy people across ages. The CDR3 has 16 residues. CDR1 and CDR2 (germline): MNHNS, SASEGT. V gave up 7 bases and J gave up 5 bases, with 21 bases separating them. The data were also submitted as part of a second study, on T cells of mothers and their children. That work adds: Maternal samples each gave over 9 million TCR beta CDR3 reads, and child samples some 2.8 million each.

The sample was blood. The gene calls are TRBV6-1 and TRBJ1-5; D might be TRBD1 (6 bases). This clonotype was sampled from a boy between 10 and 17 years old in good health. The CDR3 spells CASKPPGGSFDQPQHF. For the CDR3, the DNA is TGTGCCAGCAAACCTCCCGGGGGCAGTTTTGATCAGCCCCAGCATTTT.